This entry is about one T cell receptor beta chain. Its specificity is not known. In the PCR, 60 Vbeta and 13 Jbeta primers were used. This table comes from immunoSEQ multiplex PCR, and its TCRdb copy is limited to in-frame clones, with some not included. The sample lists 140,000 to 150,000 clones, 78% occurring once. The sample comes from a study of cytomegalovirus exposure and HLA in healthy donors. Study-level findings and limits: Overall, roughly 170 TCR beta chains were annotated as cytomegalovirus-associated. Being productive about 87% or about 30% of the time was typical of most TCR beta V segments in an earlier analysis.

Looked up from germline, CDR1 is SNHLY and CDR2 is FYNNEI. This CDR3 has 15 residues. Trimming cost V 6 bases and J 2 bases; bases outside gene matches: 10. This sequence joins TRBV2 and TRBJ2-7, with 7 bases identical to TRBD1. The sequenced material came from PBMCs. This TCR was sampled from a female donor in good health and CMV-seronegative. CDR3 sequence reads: CASREMGTVTYEQYF. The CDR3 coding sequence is TGTGCCAGCAGGGAGATGGGGACAGTCACCTACGAGCAGTACTTC. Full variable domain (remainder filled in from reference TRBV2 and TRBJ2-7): EPEVTQTPSHQVTQMGQEVILRCVPISNHLYFYWYRQILGQKVEFLVSFYNNEISEKSEIFDDQFSVERPDGSNFTLKIRSTKLEDSAMYFCASREMGTVTYEQYFGPGTRLTVT.